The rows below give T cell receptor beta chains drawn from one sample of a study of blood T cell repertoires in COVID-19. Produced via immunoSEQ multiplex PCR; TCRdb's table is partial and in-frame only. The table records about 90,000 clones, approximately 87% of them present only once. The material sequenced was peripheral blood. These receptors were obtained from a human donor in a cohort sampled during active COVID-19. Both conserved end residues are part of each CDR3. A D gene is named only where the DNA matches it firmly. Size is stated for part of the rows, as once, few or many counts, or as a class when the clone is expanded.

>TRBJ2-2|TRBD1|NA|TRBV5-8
CASSLPGQGTGELFF
TGTGCCAGCAGCTTACCGGGACAGGGAACCGGGGAGCTGTTTTTT
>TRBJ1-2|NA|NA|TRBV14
CASSQDWGDGGYTF
TGTGCCAGCAGCCAAGACTGGGGGGATGGCGGCTACACCTTC
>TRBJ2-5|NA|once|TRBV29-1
CSVEETIGETQYF
TGCAGCGTGGAGGAGACAATAGGAGAGACCCAGTACTTC
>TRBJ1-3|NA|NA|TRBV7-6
CASSLGAVGYSSGNTIYF
TGTGCCAGCAGCTTAGGAGCGGTAGGATACAGCTCTGGAAACACCATATATTTT
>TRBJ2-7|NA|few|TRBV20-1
CSATGTASF
TGCAGTGCTACGGGGACTGCGAGCTTC
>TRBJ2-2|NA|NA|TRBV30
CAWGRQANLLNTGELFF
TGTGCCTGGGGTCGACAGGCCAACCTCTTGAACACCGGGGAGCTGTTTTTT
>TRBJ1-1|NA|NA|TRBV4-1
CASSQGAPEAFF
TGCGCCAGCAGCCAAGGGGCGCCTGAAGCTTTCTTT
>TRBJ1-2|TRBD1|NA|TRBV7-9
CASSLYETGSHGYTF
TGTGCCAGCAGCTTATATGAGACAGGGAGTCATGGCTACACCTTC
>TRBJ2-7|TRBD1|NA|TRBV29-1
CSVRQGPNSEQYF
TGCAGCGTTAGACAGGGGCCCAATTCCGAGCAGTACTTC
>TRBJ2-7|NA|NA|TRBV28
CASSLGRDFGQYF
TGTGCCAGCAGTTTGGGCCGGGACTTCGGGCAGTACTTC
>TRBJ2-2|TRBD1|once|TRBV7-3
CASSLTYQGAGTGELFF
TGTGCCAGCAGCTTAACGTACCAGGGGGCCGGCACCGGGGAGCTGTTTTTT
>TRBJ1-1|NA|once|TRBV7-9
CASSLAGGRLNTEAFF
TGTGCCAGCAGCTTAGCCGGAGGACGGTTGAACACTGAAGCTTTCTTT
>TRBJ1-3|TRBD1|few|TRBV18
CASSPTTGGKSGNTIYF
TGTGCCAGCTCACCCACCACAGGGGGGAAGTCTGGAAACACCATATATTTT
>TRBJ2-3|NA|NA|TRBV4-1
CASSQDRTPGTDTQYF
TGCGCCAGCAGCCAAGATCGCACACCGGGGACAGATACGCAGTATTTT
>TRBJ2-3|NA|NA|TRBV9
CASSVGGNTGDTQYF
TGTGCCAGCAGCGTAGGTGGGAATACAGGAGATACGCAGTATTTT
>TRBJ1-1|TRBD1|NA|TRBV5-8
CASTPTGDTEAFF
TGTGCCAGCACCCCGACAGGGGACACTGAAGCTTTCTTT
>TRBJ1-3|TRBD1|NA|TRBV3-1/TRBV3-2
CASSQDRGVRGQGNTIYF
TGTGCCAGCAGCCAAGATCGAGGTGTAAGGGGGCAAGGAAACACCATATATTTT
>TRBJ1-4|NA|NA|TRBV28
CASREGPRNEKLFF
TGTGCCAGCAGGGAGGGGCCCCGGAATGAAAAACTGTTTTTT
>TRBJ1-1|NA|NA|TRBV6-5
CASSYSRPPRNTEAFF
TGTGCCAGCAGTTACTCGAGGCCCCCCCGGAACACTGAAGCTTTCTTT
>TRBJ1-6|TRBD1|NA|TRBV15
CATSSDRGNSPLHF
TGTGCCACCAGCAGCGACAGGGGAAATTCACCCCTCCACTTT
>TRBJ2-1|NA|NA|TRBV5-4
CASRGARNNEQFF
TGTGCCAGCAGGGGGGCGCGAAACAATGAGCAGTTCTTC
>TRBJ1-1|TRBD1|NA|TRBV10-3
CAISETGVITEAFF
TGTGCCATCAGCGAGACAGGGGTCATCACTGAAGCTTTCTTT
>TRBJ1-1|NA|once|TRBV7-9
CASNIQGTPEAFF
TGTGCCAGCAATATTCAGGGGACCCCTGAAGCTTTCTTT
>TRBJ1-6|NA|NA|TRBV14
CASSQDRLHNSPLHF
TGTGCCAGCAGCCAAGACAGGCTTCATAATTCACCCCTCCACTTT
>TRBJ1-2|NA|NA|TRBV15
CATSRDRDYGYTF
TGTGCCACCAGCAGAGACCGAGACTATGGCTACACCTTC
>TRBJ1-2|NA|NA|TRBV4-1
CASSLDRLRTF
TGCGCCAGCAGCCTAGACAGGCTTCGCACCTTC
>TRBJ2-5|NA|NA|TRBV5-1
CASIPGVGGQQETQYF
TGCGCCAGCATTCCGGGGGTAGGAGGCCAACAAGAGACCCAGTACTTC
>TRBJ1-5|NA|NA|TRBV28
CASNRVSNQPQHF
TGTGCCAGCAACAGAGTAAGCAATCAGCCCCAGCATTTT
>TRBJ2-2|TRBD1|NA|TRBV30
CAWSVGTGAGELFF
TGTGCCTGGAGTGTCGGGACAGGTGCCGGGGAGCTGTTTTTT
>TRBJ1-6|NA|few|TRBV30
CASHGQFNSPLHF
TGTGCCTCCCACGGACAATTTAATTCACCCCTCCACTTT
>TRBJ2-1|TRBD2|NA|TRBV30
CALGGGGAREQFF
TGTGCCTTGGGCGGCGGGGGGGCCAGGGAGCAGTTCTTC
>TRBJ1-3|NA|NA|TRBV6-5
CASSYIGPTSGNTIYF
TGTGCCAGCAGTTACATTGGGCCTACGTCCGGAAACACCATATATTTT
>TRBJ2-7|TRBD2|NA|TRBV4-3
CASSQELLAGGHEQYF
TGCGCCAGCAGCCAAGAGTTGCTAGCGGGGGGCCACGAGCAGTACTTC
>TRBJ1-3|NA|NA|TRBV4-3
CASSQGLQGATGNTIYF
TGCGCCAGCAGCCAAGGCCTTCAGGGCGCCACTGGAAACACCATATATTTT
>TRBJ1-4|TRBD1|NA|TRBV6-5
CASGTGTGRVKLFF
TGTGCCAGCGGTACCGGGACAGGGAGGGTAAAACTGTTTTTT
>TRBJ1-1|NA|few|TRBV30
CAWSRSGEAFF
TGTGCCTGGTCAAGATCGGGTGAAGCTTTCTTT
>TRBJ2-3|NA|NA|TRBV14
CASSLGLAPTDTQYF
TGTGCCAGCAGCCTGGGGCTAGCGCCCACAGATACGCAGTATTTT
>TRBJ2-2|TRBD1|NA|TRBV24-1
CATRLPGQGRITGELFF
TGTGCCACCAGGTTACCGGGACAGGGGAGGATTACCGGGGAGCTGTTTTTT
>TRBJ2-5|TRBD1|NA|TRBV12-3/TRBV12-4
CASTDRAGGTQYF
TGTGCCAGCACGGACAGGGCCGGGGGGACCCAGTACTTC
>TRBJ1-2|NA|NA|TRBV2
CASSDEVAANYGYTF
TGTGCCAGCAGTGACGAGGTGGCAGCTAACTATGGCTACACCTTC
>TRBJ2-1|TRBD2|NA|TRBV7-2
CASSKLAGGDNEQFF
TGTGCCAGCAGCAAACTAGCGGGGGGGGACAATGAACAGTTCTTC
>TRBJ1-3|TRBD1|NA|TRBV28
CASSLGRTGVRNTIYF
TGTGCCAGCAGTTTGGGAAGGACAGGGGTCCGGAACACCATATATTTT
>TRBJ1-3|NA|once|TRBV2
CASKQDSGNTIYF
TGTGCCAGCAAACAAGACTCTGGAAACACCATATATTTT
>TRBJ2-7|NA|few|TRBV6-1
CASSEGMGPSYEQYF
TGTGCCAGCAGTGAAGGGATGGGGCCATCCTACGAGCAGTACTTC
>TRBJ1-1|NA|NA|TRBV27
CASSPYSRGSEAFF
TGTGCCAGCAGCCCGTATTCAAGGGGGTCTGAAGCTTTCTTT
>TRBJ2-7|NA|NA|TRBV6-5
CASSLSGTRTYEQYF
TGTGCCAGCAGTCTCTCCGGGACAAGGACCTACGAGCAGTACTTC